This T cell receptor beta chain was recorded in a study of OX40 agonist ivuxolimab in advanced cancers. Broader study findings: People who partly responded at 0.1-3.0 mg/kg had some of the least clonal expansion seen. Relative to CD4+, CD8+ T cells held more expanded clones on average. With doses of 0.1 to 3.0 mg/kg, CD4+ and CD8+ blood T cells had undergone clonal expansion by week 6.

Here immunoSEQ multiplex PCR was the method, and the copy in TCRdb shows in-frame clones only, minus some. The sample carries roughly 81,000 clones, over 75% recorded once. As concerns this clone: Antigen unknown.

Blood samples were obtained at baseline, cycle 4 day 1, and cycle 7 day 1. The V segment lost 5 bases and the J segment 5 bases; nucleotides outside the gene matches: 8. Germline lookup yields CDR1 SGHDT and CDR2 YYEEEE. The CDR3 covers 15 residues. This sample comprised CD4+ or CD8+ T cells sorted from blood, obtained in a trial of the OX40 agonist ivuxolimab. The origin of this receptor is an adult with an advanced solid tumor such as melanoma, head and neck, liver or kidney cancer. This chain connects TRBV5-6 to TRBJ2-1, with TRBD2 matching 9 bases. CDR3 loop: CASSPSGISNNEQFF. The CDR3 DNA sequence: TGTGCCAGCAGTCCTAGCGGGATTTCGAACAATGAGCAGTTCTTC.